This entry describes one T cell receptor beta chain. The antigen remains undetermined. Time point defined: recipient sample about 28 days before transplant, after cytoreduction. Produced via immunoSEQ multiplex PCR; TCRdb's table is partial and in-frame only. The sample has 65,000 to 80,000 clones, 90% to 96% seen once. This sample is part of a study of T cell clonotyping in hematopoietic cell transplantation. The overall study: Recipients' pretransplant samples followed cytoreduction. Study-wide points: Graft donor and pretransplant recipient Inverse Simpson Index values predicted broader posttransplant TCR diversity. At the given depth, recipient repertoires were over 95% de novo clonotypes. Pathologically expanded recipient clonotypes increased progressively from day 30 to day 180 as diversity fell.

CDR1 is MGHDK and CDR2 is SYGVNS in the germline V gene. V gave up 8 bases and J gave up 0 bases, with 13 bases separating them. The CDR3 is 15 amino acids. The sequencing used peripheral blood mononuclear cells, collected before stem cell transplant. This chain uses TRBV25-1 with TRBJ2-2, with D hard to call. This receptor was identified in a woman in her fifties or sixties with acute myeloid leukemia. Some clones in this sample may be carry-over from other donors' samples. CDR3 coding DNA: TGTGCCAGCCGACACCAAGCCGCGAACACCGGGGAGCTGTTTTTT. It is translated as CASRHQAANTGELFF.